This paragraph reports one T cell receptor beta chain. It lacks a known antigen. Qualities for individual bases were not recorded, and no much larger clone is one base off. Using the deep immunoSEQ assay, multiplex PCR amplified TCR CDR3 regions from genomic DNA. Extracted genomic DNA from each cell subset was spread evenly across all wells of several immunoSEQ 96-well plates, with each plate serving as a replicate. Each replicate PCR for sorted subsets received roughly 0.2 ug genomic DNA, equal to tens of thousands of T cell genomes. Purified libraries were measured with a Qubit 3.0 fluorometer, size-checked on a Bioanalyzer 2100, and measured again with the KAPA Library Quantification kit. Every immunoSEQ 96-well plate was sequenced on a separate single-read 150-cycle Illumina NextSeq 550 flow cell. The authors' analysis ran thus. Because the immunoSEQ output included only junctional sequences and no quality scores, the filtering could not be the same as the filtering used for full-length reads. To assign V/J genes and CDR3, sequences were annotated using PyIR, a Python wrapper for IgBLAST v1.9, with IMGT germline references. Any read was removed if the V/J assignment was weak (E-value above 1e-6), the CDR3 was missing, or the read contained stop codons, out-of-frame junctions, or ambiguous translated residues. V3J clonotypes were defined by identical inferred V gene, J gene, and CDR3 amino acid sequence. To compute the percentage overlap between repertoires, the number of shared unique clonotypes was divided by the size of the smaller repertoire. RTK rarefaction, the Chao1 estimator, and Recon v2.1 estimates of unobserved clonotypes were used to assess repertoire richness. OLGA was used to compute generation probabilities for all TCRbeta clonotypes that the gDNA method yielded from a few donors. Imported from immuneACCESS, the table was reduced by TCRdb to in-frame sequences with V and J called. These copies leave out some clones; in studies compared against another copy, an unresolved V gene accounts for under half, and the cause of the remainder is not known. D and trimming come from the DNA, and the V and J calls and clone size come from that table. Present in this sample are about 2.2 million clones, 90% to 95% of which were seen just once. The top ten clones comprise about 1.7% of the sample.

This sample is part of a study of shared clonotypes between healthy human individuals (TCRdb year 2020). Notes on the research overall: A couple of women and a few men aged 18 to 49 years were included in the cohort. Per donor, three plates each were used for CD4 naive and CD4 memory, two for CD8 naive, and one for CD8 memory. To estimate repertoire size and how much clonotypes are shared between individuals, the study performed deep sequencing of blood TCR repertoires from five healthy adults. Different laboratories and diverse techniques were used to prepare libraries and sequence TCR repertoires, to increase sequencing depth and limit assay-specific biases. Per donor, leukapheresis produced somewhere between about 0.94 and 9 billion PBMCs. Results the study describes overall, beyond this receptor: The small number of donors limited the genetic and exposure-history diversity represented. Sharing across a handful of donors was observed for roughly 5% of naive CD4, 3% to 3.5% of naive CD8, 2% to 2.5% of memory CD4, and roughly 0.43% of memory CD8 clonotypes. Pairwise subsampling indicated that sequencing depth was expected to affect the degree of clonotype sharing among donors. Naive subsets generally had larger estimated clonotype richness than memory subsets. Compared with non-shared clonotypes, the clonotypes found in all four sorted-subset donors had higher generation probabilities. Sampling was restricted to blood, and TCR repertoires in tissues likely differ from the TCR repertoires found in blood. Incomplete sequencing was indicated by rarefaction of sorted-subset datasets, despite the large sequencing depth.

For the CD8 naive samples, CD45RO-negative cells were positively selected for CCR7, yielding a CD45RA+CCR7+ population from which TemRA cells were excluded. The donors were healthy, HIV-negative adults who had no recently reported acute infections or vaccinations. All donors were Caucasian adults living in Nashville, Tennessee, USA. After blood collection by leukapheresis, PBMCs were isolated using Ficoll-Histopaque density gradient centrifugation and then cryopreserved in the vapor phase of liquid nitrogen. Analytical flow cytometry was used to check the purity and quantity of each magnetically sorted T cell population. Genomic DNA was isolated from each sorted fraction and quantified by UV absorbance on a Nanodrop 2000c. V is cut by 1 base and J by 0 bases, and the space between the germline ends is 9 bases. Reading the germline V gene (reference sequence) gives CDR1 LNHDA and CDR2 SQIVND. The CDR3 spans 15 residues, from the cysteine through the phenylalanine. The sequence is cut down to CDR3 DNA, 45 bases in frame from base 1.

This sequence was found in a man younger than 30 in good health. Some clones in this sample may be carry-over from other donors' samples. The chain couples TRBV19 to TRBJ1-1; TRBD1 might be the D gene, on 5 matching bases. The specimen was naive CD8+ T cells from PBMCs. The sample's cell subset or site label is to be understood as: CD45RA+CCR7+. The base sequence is TGTGCCAGTAGTATAGTAACAGGATTGAACACTGAAGCTTTCTTT. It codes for CASSIVTGLNTEAFF. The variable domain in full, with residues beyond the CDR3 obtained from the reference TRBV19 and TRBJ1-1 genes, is DGGITQSPKYLFRKEGQNVTLSCEQNLNHDAMYWYRQDPGQGLRLIYYSQIVNDFQKGDIAEGYSVSREKKESFPLTVTSAQKNPTAFYLCASSIVTGLNTEAFFGQGTRLTVV.